This T cell receptor beta chain derives from a study of blood T cell repertoires in COVID-19. On the study more broadly: The United States, Italy and Spain supplied acute and convalescent COVID-19 samples.

Sequenced by immunoSEQ multiplex PCR; TCRdb stores in-frame clones only, minus some. The data show under 150,000 clones, around three quarters seen once. The trim removed 7 bases at V and 5 bases at J, leaving 2 bases unmatched. Germline V gene data show CDR1 as SNHLY and CDR2 as FYNNEI. The CDR3 has 13 residues. The chain joins TRBV2 to TRBJ2-3; 11 bases are shared with TRBD1. Material for sequencing was peripheral blood. The sequence derives from a woman older than 75 with acute or convalescent COVID-19. CDR3 DNA: TGTGCCAGCACGGGACAGGGGGTAGATACGCAGTATTTT. It translates to CASTGQGVDTQYF.